This T cell receptor beta chain was captured by sequencing in a study of cytomegalovirus exposure and HLA in healthy donors. The study's findings and limits: Some 150 TCR beta chains were listed as cytomegalovirus-associated.

The V end lost 0 bases, the J end lost 6 bases, and 18 bases lay between the germline ends. CDR1 and CDR2 (germline): SGHNT, YYREEE (reference sequence). The CDR3 is 16 amino acids. This clone was observed once. Antigen unknown. The protocol was immunoSEQ multiplex PCR, while the TCRdb copy is restricted to in-frame clones and leaves out a portion. The sample contains 100,000 to 130,000 clones, 90% to 96% of which appear only once. The source is a woman aged 18-29 years in good health and CMV-seronegative. Sequenced: PBMCs. The V and J genes are TRBV5-4 and TRBJ1-2, with D hard to call. CDR3 DNA sequence: TGTGCCAGCAGCTTGGCTGTAAAGACAAGCCACGATGGCTACACCTTC. Translating gives CASSLAVKTSHDGYTF.